This T cell receptor beta chain derives from a study of T cells after somatic rescue of genetic block. Produced via immunoSEQ multiplex PCR; TCRdb's table is partial and in-frame only. The sample includes 110,000 or so clones, 75% to 95% of them seen just once. Deletions cut 1 base from V and 7 bases from J, with 22 bases between. The CDR3 is made up of 18 amino acids. CDR1 and CDR2 from the germline V gene are SGHTA and FQGNSA. The receptor was isolated from a woman aged 18-30 years. The J gene is TRBJ2-2, the V gene TRBV7-2, with D perhaps TRBD1 (6 bases). The sequenced sample consisted of peripheral blood mononuclear cells (PBMCs). CDR3 sequence reads: CASSLGTVRPGEGGELFF. The CDR3 DNA is TGTGCCAGCAGCTTAGGAACCGTTAGACCAGGGGAAGGCGGGGAGCTGTTTTTT.